This TCR beta chain derives from a study of shared clonotypes between healthy human individuals. Worth noting for this clone: This may stem from a read error, because a much larger clone lies one nucleotide away.

Using immunoSEQ multiplex PCR, the repertoire was profiled, and TCRdb retains in-frame clones only, with some absent. This table has over 850,000 clones, about 80% appearing once. Germline CDR1 MDHEN, CDR2 SYDVKM. CDR3 length: 11 amino acids. V dropped 6 bases and J dropped 3 bases, with 5 bases sitting between them. This chain joins TRBV28 and TRBJ1-1, with unresolved D. Material for sequencing was memory CD4+ T cells from PBMCs. Described subset: CD45RA-negative fraction. The receptor was derived from a man aged 18 to 29 in good health. Some clones in this sample may be carry-over from other donors' samples. The CDR3 region is CASRLDTEAFF. Written as DNA, the CDR3 is TGTGCCAGCAGGCTCGACACTGAAGCTTTCTTT.